This T cell receptor beta chain was profiled in a study of T cells in Graves' hyperthyroidism and ophthalmopathy. Trimming cost V 4 bases and J 0 bases, with 6 bases left between them. CDR3 length: 13 residues. Germline values: CDR1 SQVTM, CDR2 ANQGSEA. Amplified regions were TCR beta CDR3 sequences from RNA transcripts. The HTBI primer set drove a first-round RT-PCR of the TCR CDR3. TCRdb independently ran MiXCR on the multiplex PCR reads; one entry per CDR3 protein. The sample consists of approximately 560,000 distinct CDR3 sequences, 35% to 55% of them appearing once. Sequences were obtained from peripheral blood or thyroid tissue (not recorded which). The TCR was taken from a woman younger than 30 with Graves' hyperthyroidism. The chain has TRBV29-1 and TRBJ1-4; D is unresolved. CDR3 residues: CSVVVPTNEKLFF. CDR3 coding DNA: TGCAGCGTTGTAGTTCCAACTAATGAAAAACTGTTTTTT. Full variable domain (outside the CDR3, taken from reference TRBV29-1 and TRBJ1-4): SAVISQKPSRDICQRGTSLTIQCQVDSQVTMMFWYRQQPGQSLTLIATANQGSEATYESGFVIDKFPISRPNLTFSTLTVSNMSPEDSSIYLCSVVVPTNEKLFFGSGTQLSVL.